The clone carrying this TCR beta chain was recorded many times. The antigen is unknown. This specimen belongs to a study of human T cells and chemical hapten exposure. Turning to the study itself: Largely, small differences in pooled library volume made per-sample TCR yields vary.

Regarding time point: pre-sensitization, week 0. Indicated treatment: therapeutic diphenylcyclopropenone sensitization with weekly scalp DPC. Alopecia patients deemed DPC-suitable, aged 18 to 70, excluding pregnancy. TCRdb itself ran the RACE reads through MiXCR, one entry per CDR3 protein. The sample yields fewer than 60,000 distinct CDR3 sequences, about 11% seen once. The study, taken as a whole, reports: After DPC sensitization, TCRs above 1 in 1000 frequency showed no change.

Germline lookup yields CDR1 SGHTA and CDR2 FQGNSA. CDR3 length equals 15 residues. V was pared by 2 bases and J by 1 base, with 11 bases between. This TCR was recovered from a woman in her thirties or forties with alopecia areata. Some clones in this sample may be carry-over from other donors' samples. The V gene is TRBV7-2, the J gene TRBJ1-1; D uncertain. The material was whole blood, obtained in connection with sensitization to the hapten diphenylcyclopropenone (DPC). The DNA for the CDR3 is TGTGCCAGCAGCTTAAGTAGCACACCGAACACTGAAGCTTTCTTT. Translating it yields CASSLSSTPNTEAFF.